Each of the 2 T cell receptor beta chains below was sequenced from the same sample in a study of OX40 agonist ivuxolimab in advanced cancers. The repertoire was sequenced with immunoSEQ multiplex PCR; TCRdb's copy has only in-frame clones and lacks some. The sample gives about 89,000 clones, 70% to 90% of which show up once; approximately 0.28% is in the top ten. The specimen comprised CD4+ or CD8+ T cells sorted from blood, sampled in a trial of the OX40 agonist ivuxolimab. The source is an adult with an advanced solid tumor such as melanoma, head and neck, liver or kidney cancer.

This clone has just a few counts. This chain uses TRBV5-4 with TRBJ1-4; maybe TRBD1 (5 bases). Germline CDR1 and CDR2: SGHNT and YYREEE (reference sequence). V was pared by 0 bases and J by 5 bases, with 8 bases between. This CDR3 comprises 14 residues. The chain's CDR3 is CASSLGGRNEKLFF. CDR3 DNA sequence: TGTGCCAGCAGCTTGGGGGGGAGGAATGAAAAACTGTTTTTT.

V usage is TRBV19 and J usage is TRBJ1-1; no clear D. Per germline, CDR1 LNHDA and CDR2 SQIVND (reference sequence). V lost 3 bases and J lost 0, with 11 bases in between. This CDR3 is 15 amino acids long. The CDR3 is CASSIPAGVNTEAFF. The DNA of the CDR3 is TGTGCCAGTAGTATCCCCGCCGGGGTGAACACTGAAGCTTTCTTT.